This TCR beta chain was obtained from a study of T cell responses to AZD1222 COVID-19 vaccine. From germline, CDR1 is LNHDA and CDR2 SQIVND (reference sequence). Trimming removed 2 bases at V and 14 bases at J, with 15 bases between. CDR3 length: 12 amino acids. This clone came up a few times. Profiling relied on immunoSEQ multiplex PCR, and the TCRdb table lists in-frame clones only, not all of them. The sample yields around 160,000 clones, roughly 90% seen once. The chain links TRBV19 to TRBJ1-1, with a possible D match to TRBD1 (6 bases). The specimen comprised peripheral blood, sampled on day 0 of AZD1222 vaccination. This clonotype originated in an adult in good health. The CDR3 bases are TGTGCCAGTAGTATACTATCAGGGGTGAGGTTCTTT. Protein sequence: CASSILSGVRFF.